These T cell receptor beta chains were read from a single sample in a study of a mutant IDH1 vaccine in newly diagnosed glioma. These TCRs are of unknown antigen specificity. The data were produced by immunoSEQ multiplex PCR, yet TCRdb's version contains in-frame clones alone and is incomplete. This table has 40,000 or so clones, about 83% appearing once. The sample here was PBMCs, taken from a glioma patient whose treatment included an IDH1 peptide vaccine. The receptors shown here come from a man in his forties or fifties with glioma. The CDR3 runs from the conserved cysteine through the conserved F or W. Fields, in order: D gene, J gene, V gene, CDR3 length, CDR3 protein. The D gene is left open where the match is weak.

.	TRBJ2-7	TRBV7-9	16	CASSGTSTSYSYEQYF
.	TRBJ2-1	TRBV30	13	CAWGGTWANEQFF
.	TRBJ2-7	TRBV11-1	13	CASSFSTRTEQYF
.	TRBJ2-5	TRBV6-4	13	CARRTGPQETQYF
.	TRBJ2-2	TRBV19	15	CASSPGTLYTGELFF
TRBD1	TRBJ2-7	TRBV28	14	CASSTGGSPYEQYF
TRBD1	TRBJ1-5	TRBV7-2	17	CASSLGQGAYSNQPQHF
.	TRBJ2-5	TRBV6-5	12	CASTADQETQYF
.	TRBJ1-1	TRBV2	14	CASSTRQVNTEAFF
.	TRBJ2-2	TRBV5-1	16	CASSLAIAAIGGELFF
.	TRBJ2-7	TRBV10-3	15	CAISIHGEKAYEQYF
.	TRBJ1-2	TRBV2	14	CASSAGTLTYGYTF
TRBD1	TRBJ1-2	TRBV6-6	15	CASSSGTGPHYGYTF
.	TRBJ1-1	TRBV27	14	CASSFMQGNTEAFF
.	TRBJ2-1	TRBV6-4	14	CASRPGTSYNEQFF
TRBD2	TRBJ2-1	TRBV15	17	CATSRIPSGRAYNEQFF
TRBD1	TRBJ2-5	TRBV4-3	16	CASSPSLGQGGETQYF
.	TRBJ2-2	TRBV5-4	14	CASSLEIQGEELFF
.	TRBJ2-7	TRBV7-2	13	CASSILQGTEQYF
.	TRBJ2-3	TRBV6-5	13	CASLASGTDTQYF
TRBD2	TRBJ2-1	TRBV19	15	CASSLRTSGSTEQFF
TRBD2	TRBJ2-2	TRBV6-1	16	CASSGLAGGNTGELFF
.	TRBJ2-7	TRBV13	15	CASSMDSQGSYEQYF
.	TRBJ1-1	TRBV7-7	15	CASSPVVGGNTEAFF
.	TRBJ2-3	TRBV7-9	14	CASSLGDPPDTQYF
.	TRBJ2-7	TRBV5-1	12	CASSLDVYEQYF
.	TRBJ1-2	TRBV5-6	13	CASSLSANYGYTF
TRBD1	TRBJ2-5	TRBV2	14	CASTKTGNQETQYF
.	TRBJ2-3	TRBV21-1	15	CASSKFKGNTDTQYF
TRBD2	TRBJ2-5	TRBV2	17	CASREGLAGAGRETQYF
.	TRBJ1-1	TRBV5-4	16	CASSFGGTQGRTEAFF
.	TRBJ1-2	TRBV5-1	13	CASSLTLGTSGTF
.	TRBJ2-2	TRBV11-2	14	CASSLDRNTGELFF
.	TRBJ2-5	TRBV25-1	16	CASSEFRGSPGETQYF
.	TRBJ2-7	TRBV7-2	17	CASSRPLGRPQLDEQYF
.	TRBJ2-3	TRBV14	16	CASSQDLGIRTDTQYF
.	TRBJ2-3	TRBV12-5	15	CASGPAVGKAFTQYF
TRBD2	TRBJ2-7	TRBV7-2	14	CASSFSGRGYEQYF
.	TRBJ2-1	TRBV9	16	CASSVRGDSSYNEQFF
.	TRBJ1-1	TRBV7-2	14	CASSLAGSVNEAFF
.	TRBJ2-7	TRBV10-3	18	CAISDLAAPKGVWYEQYF
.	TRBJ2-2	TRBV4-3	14	CASGKTFNTGELFF
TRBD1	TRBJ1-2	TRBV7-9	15	CASSADRGANYGYTF
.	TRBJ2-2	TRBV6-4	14	CASAPRAVTGELFF
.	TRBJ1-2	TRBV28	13	CASSLGGNYGYTF
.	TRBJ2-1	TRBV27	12	CASSFIDGAPFF
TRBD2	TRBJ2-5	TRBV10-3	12	CAIAAGAETQYF
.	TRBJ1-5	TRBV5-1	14	CASSLVGQGEPQHF
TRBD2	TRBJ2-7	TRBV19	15	CASSIKRLAGIEQYF
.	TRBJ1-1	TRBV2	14	CASKRDGRNTEAFF
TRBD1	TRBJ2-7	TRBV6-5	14	CASSLRDRAYEQYF
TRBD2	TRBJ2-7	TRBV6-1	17	CASRELAGGPRSYEQYF
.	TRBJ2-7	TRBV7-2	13	CASSLGGGYEQYF
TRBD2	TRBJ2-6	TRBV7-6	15	CASSLGGGGANVLTF
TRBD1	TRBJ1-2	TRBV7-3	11	CASSSGTGLSF